Described below is a single T cell receptor beta chain sequence and its context. The entry originates in a study of control samples from healthy donors and cancer patients. This table comes from immunoSEQ multiplex PCR, and its TCRdb copy is limited to in-frame clones, with some not included. Of 150,000 or so clones in the sample, 75% to 95% were seen once. Material for sequencing was blood. This receptor was identified in a man younger than 30 in good health.

CDR3: CASFRGIPLGNSPLHF. CDR3 sequence (DNA): TGTGCCAGCTTTCGGGGGATCCCTTTGGGGAATTCACCCCTCCACTTT. The chain combines TRBV5-4 with TRBJ1-6, with D perhaps TRBD1 (5 bases). From germline, CDR1 is SGHNT and CDR2 YYREEE (reference sequence). Deletions cut 7 bases from V and 7 bases from J, with 21 bases between. This CDR3 spans 16 amino acids.